The 14 T cell receptor beta chains listed next were all sequenced from one sample in a study of molecular identifiers for immune sequencing clone quantification. TCRdb reanalysed the PCR reads using MiXCR and keeps one entry per CDR3 protein. Of 550,000 to 750,000 distinct CDR3 sequences listed, less than 20% are singletons. The sequencing input was naive CD8+ T cells from blood, with Jurkat cell RNA spiked in. Subset defined: FACS-sorted CD8+CD4-CCR7+CD45RA+ naive T cells. These receptors came from a human donor in good health. Some libraries in this study had Jurkat cell RNA spiked in.

This clonotype was counted at least ten times. The V gene is TRBV5-4, the J gene TRBJ2-3; 13 bases match TRBD2. Germline V gene lookup returns CDR1 SGHNT and CDR2 YYREEE (reference sequence). With V trimmed by 0 bases and J by 2 bases, 6 bases remained unmatched. This CDR3 spans 18 amino acids. This CDR3 reads CASSLAGLAGFYTDTQYF. The CDR3 DNA follows: TGTGCCAGCAGCTTGGCGGGACTAGCGGGGTTCTACACAGATACGCAGTATTTT. The variable domain in full, with the rest retrieved from reference TRBV5-4 and TRBJ2-3, is ETGVTQSPTHLIKTRGQQVTLRCSSQSGHNTVSWYQQALGQGPQFIFQYYREEENGRGNFPPRFSGLQFPNYSSELNVNALELDDSALYLCASSLAGLAGFYTDTQYFGPGTRLTVL.

This clonotype was counted ten times or more. The chain employs TRBV28 and TRBJ1-1; 9 nucleotides agree with TRBD1. After removal of 6 bases from V and 5 bases from J, the junction contained 7 bases not matched to a gene. CDR1 MDHEN and CDR2 SYDVKM come from the germline V gene. The CDR3 runs to 14 residues. In DNA form, the CDR3 reads TGTGCCAGCAGATCCGACAGGGGGAGGACTGAAGCTTTCTTT. It codes for CASRSDRGRTEAFF. Together with reference TRBV28 and TRBJ1-1, the CDR3 gives the full variable domain: DVKVTQSSRYLVKRTGEKVFLECVQDMDHENMFWYRQDPGLGLRLIYFSYDVKMKEKGDIPEGYSVSREKKERFSLILESASTNQTSMYLCASRSDRGRTEAFFGQGTRLTVV.

This clonotype was seen more than once but under ten times. The chain uses TRBV3-1 and TRBJ2-7; D remains ambiguous. Per germline, CDR1 LGHDT and CDR2 YNNKEL (reference sequence). The V and J ends lost 1 base and 1 base respectively, with 5 bases between them. This CDR3 is 13 amino acids long. The CDR3 DNA reads TGTGCCAGCAGCCAAGGAAAATCCTACGAGCAGTACTTC. Protein product: CASSQGKSYEQYF.

The sample holds many counts of this clonotype. The chain is built from TRBV2 and TRBJ2-7, with D unclear. The germline gives CDR1 SNHLY, CDR2 FYNNEI. V lost 7 bases to trimming and J lost 2 bases, with 12 bases between them. This CDR3 comprises 13 residues. The CDR3 loop reads CASMYAITYEQYF. CDR3 DNA: TGTGCCAGCATGTACGCCATCACCTACGAGCAGTACTTC.

There are many counts of this clonotype. V and J are TRBV27 and TRBJ2-7, with TRBD1 matching 11 bases. Unmatched junction bases numbered 11, after V lost 2 bases and J lost 5 bases. The CDR3 contains 17 residues. Germline CDR1 reads MNHEY; CDR2 reads SMNVEV (reference sequence). This CDR3 is CASSLAAADRGLNEQYF. The DNA for the CDR3 is TGTGCCAGCAGTTTAGCAGCGGCGGACAGGGGGCTAAACGAGCAGTACTTC.

This clonotype was detected ten times or more. V is TRBV20-1 and J is TRBJ2-1; 8 bases align to TRBD2. The junction had 10 bases not matched to a gene; V was cut back by 3 bases and J by 3 bases. Germline V lookup: CDR1 DFQATT, CDR2 SNEGSKA (reference sequence). The CDR3 covers 16 residues. CDR3 bases: TGCAGTGCTAGTTGGGTCCGGGAGGGCCACTACAATGAGCAGTTCTTC. It codes for CSASWVREGHYNEQFF.

V is TRBV4-3 and J is TRBJ2-1; D is unresolved. CDR3 length: 15 amino acids. V lost 1 base and J lost 1, with 8 bases in between. The germline V gene encodes CDR1 LGHNA and CDR2 YSLEER. For the CDR3, the DNA is TGCGCCAGCAGCCAAGTCTACATTTCCTACAATGAGCAGTTCTTC. This sequence encodes CASSQVYISYNEQFF.

As to this clonotype: It may be a read error: a sequence one base away is much more abundant. The rearrangement links TRBV6-6 to TRBJ1-5, with 9 nucleotides matching TRBD1. Germline V lookup: CDR1 MNHNY, CDR2 SVGAGI (reference sequence). The CDR3 has 14 amino acids. The DNA of the CDR3 is TGTGCCAGCAGCCAGGGACAGGGATTAGAGCCCCGGCATTTT. Residues: CASSQGQGLEPRHF.

On this clonotype itself: A much larger clonotype is one base distant, so this may be a read error. The chain is built from TRBV5-6 and TRBJ1-1, with a weak D call TRBD1 (5 bases). The germline V gene encodes CDR1 SGHDT and CDR2 YYEEEE. CDR3 length: 14 residues. The V gene lost 6 bases and the J gene lost 5 bases, with 17 bases spanning the gap. The CDR3, as DNA: TGTGCCAGCAACTGGCCGGCAGGGCGGACTGAAGCTTTCTTT. Protein sequence: CASNWPAGRTEAFF.

The sample holds many counts of this clonotype. This chain joins TRBV6-5 and TRBJ2-1; tentatively, D is TRBD2 (5 bases). CDR1 and CDR2 (germline): MNHEY, SVGAGI. Trimming removed 0 bases from V and 7 bases from J, with 16 bases in between. The CDR3 contains 16 residues. The CDR3 loop reads CASSYSPGPPGNEQFF. The CDR3 DNA sequence: TGTGCCAGCAGTTACTCCCCGGGTCCCCCGGGGAATGAGCAGTTCTTC.

On this clonotype: A much larger clonotype is one base distant, so this may be a read error. The chain recombines TRBV29-1 with TRBJ1-1; no clear D. The germline V gene encodes CDR1 SQVTM and CDR2 ANQGSEA. The CDR3 extends over 11 amino acids. V lost 4 bases and J 1 base, leaving 4 bases between the germline ends. The DNA of the CDR3 is TGCAGCGTTGCGTCGAACACTGAAGCTTTCTTT. It encodes CSVASNTEAFF.

This chain links TRBV7-9 with TRBJ2-1; 7 nucleotides match TRBD1. The CDR3 has 17 residues. Trimming took 5 bases from V and 2 from J; bases not matched to a gene: 12. The germline V gene encodes CDR1 SEHNR and CDR2 FQNEAQ (reference sequence). CDR3 amino acids: CASSTRQGWDPYNEQFF. CDR3 DNA: TGTGCCAGCAGCACAAGACAGGGTTGGGATCCCTACAATGAGCAGTTCTTC.

This clonotype turned up a few times. The V and J genes are TRBV6-2 or TRBV6-3 and TRBJ2-7, with a tentative D call TRBD1 (6 bases). This CDR3 is built from 15 residues. V was shortened by 6 bases and J by 2 bases, with 17 bases between the two germline ends. From germline, CDR1 is MNHEY and CDR2 SVGEGT. The CDR3 DNA reads TGTGCCAGCAGACCCAGCTTGGACAGACCCTACGAGCAGTACTTC. Its translation: CASRPSLDRPYEQYF.

This clonotype has a count of ten or more. The chain uses TRBV19 and TRBJ2-5; TRBD2 matches at 7 bases. Germline V CDR1 and CDR2: LNHDA, SQIVND (reference sequence). Trimming took 8 bases from V and 3 from J; bases not matched to a gene: 12. The CDR3 spans 15 residues. CDR3 coding DNA: TGTGCCAGTGCCCTGGGAGCGGGGCTCGAAGAGACCCAGTACTTC. Its protein product is CASALGAGLEETQYF.